This T cell receptor (beta chain) was found in a study of spatial heterogeneity in lung cancer. Study context: Matched bulk RNA-seq provided a T cell module score, and TCR transcript counts in tumor regions correlated strongly with it.

Using its own MiXCR run on the 5' RACE reads, TCRdb lists one record per CDR3 protein. The data show roughly 10,000 distinct CDR3 sequences, 6.5% to 9% seen once. This clonotype has at least ten counts. Its target is unknown. The V and J ends lost 0 bases and 0 bases respectively, with 9 bases between them. This CDR3 contains 15 residues. Per the germline V gene, CDR1 is SGHRS and CDR2 is YFSETQ. Study outcomes and limitations: One measure, the expanded intratumoral alpha and beta TCR count, tracked tumor mutation counts. Ubiquitous nonsynonymous mutations were tracked by counts of ubiquitous expanded TCRs, and regional ones by counts of regional expanded TCRs.

Time point of the sample: sample taken at primary tumor resection. Whole RNA, isolated from tumor, nontumor lung or frozen PBMC, was sequenced without prior sorting. The receptor was derived from a male donor with early-stage non-small cell lung cancer. Sequencing was performed on lung tumor tissue, taken at surgery. This rearrangement joins TRBV5-1 to TRBJ2-5, with D perhaps matching TRBD1 (5 bases). CDR3 protein: CASSLAGFYQETQYF. The CDR3 DNA follows: TGCGCCAGCAGCTTGGCAGGGTTCTACCAAGAGACCCAGTACTTC.